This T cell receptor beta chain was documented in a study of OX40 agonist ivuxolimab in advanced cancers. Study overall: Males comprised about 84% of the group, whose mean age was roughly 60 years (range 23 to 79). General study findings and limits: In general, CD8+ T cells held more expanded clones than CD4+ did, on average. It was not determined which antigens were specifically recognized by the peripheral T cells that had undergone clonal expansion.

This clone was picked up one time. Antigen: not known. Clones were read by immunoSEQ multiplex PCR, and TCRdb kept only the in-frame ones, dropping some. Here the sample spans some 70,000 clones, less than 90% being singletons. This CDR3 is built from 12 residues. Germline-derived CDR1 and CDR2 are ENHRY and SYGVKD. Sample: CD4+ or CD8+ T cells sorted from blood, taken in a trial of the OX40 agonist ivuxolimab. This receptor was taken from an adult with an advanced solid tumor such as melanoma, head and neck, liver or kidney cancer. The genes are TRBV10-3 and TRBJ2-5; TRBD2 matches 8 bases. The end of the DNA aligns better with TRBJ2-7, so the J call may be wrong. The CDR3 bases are TGTGCCTCACGCGGACTAGCCGACGAGCAGTACTTC. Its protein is CASRGLADEQYF.